One T cell receptor beta chain is described in this entry. These data belong to a study of blood T cell repertoires in COVID-19. On the study more broadly: There were acute and convalescent COVID-19 samples, and they came from the United States, Italy and Spain. T cells, B-cell-depleted T cells, or PBMCs supplied cDNA or gDNA.

V was cut by 11 bases and J by 5 bases, with 22 bases left in between. The length of the CDR3 is 15 residues. Germline V gene lookup returns CDR1 WNHNN and CDR2 SYGVQD (reference sequence). Original methodology: Estimation of nucleated cell counts relied on the amplification of reference gene primers. Here immunoSEQ multiplex PCR was the method, and the copy in TCRdb shows in-frame clones only, minus some. The DNA gave D and trimming, while V, J and clone size come from that table. Of tens of thousands of clones listed, roughly 89% are singletons. This chain links TRBV10-1 with TRBJ1-5, with a tentative D call TRBD1 (5 bases). The clonotype comes from an older man with active or convalescent COVID-19. The source material was peripheral blood. The CDR3 DNA reads TGCGCCCCCCAGTGGGGCCGCGGTGCGTATCAGCCCCAGCATTTT. This translates into CAPQWGRGAYQPQHF.